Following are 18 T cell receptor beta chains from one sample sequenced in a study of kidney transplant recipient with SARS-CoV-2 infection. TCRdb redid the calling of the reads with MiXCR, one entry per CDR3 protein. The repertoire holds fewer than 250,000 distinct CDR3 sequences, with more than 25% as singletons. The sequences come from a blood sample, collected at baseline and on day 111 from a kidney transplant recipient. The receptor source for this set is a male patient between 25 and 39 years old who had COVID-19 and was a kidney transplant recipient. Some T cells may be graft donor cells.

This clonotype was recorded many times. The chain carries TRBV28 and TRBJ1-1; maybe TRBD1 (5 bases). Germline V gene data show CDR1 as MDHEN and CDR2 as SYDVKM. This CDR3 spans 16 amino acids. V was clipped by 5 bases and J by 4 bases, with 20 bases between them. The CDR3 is CASSLGLTPGTTEAFF. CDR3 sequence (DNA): TGTGCCAGCAGTCTGGGACTTACCCCGGGGACCACTGAAGCTTTCTTT.

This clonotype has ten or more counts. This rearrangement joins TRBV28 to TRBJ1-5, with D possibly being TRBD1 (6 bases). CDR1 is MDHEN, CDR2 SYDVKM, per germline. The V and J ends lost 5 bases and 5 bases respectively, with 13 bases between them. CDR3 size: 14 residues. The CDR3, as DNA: TGTGCCAGCAGTGCCCCAGGGGTAGATCAGCCCCAGCATTTT. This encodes CASSAPGVDQPQHF.

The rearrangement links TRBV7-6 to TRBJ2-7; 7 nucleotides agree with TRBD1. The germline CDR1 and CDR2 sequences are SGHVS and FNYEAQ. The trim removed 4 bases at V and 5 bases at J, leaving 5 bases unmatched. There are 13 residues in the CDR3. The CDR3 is CASSSTGFNEQYF. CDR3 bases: TGTGCCAGCAGCTCGACAGGGTTTAACGAGCAGTACTTC.

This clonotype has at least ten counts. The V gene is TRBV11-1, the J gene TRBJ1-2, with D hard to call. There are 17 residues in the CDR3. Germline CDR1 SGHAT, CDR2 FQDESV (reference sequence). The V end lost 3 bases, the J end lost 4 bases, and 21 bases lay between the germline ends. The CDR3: CASSFQVKAGKTYGYTF. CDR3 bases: TGTGCCAGCAGCTTTCAAGTTAAGGCTGGAAAGACCTATGGCTACACCTTC.

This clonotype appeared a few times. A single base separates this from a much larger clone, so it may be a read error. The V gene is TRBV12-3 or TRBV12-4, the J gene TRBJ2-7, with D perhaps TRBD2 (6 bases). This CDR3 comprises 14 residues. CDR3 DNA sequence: TGTGCCAGCAGTTTACGGGAGAGCTCCTACGAGCAGTGCTTC. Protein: CASSLRESSYEQCF.

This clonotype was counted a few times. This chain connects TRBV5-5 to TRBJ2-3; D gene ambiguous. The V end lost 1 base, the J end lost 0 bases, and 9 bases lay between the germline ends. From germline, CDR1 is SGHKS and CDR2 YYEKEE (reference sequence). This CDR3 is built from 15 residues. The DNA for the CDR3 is TGTGCCAGCAGCTTGAGCGCAACTAGCACAGATACGCAGTATTTT. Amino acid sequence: CASSLSATSTDTQYF.

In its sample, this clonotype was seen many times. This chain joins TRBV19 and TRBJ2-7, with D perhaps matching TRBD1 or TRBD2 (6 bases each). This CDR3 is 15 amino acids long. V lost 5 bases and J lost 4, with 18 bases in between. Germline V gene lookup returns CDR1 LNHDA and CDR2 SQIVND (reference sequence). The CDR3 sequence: CASSPLRGANYEQYF. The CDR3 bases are TGTGCCAGTAGTCCCCTTAGGGGGGCAAATTACGAGCAGTACTTC.

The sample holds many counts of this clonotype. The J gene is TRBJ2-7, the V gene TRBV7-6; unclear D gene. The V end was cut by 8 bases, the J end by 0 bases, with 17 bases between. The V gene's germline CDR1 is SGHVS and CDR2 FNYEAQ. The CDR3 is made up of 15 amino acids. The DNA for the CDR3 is TGTGCCAGCCCCAACGAGAAGCAGGTCTCCTACGAGCAGTACTTC. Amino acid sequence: CASPNEKQVSYEQYF.

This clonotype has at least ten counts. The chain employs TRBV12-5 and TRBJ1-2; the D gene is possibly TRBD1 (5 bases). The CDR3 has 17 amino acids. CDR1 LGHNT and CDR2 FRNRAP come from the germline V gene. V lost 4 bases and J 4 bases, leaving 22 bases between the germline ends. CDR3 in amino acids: CASGWEDLQGKTYGYTF. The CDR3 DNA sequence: TGTGCTAGTGGTTGGGAAGATTTGCAGGGAAAGACCTATGGCTACACCTTC.

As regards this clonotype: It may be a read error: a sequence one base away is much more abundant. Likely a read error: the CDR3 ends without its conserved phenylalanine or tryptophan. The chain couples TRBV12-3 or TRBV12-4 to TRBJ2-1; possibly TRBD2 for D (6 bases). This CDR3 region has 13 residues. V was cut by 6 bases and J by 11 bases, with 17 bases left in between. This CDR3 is CASSARGTPKQFL. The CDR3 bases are TGTGCCAGCAGCGCCCGCGGGACTCCGAAGCAGTTCCTC.

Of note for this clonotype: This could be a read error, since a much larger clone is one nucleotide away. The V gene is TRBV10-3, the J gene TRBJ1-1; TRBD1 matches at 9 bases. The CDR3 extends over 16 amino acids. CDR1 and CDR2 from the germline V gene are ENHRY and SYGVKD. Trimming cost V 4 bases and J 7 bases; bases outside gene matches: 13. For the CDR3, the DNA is TGTGCCATCAGTGCCATGACCGGGACAGGGAGCGGTGAAGCTTTCTTT. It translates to CAISAMTGTGSGEAFF.

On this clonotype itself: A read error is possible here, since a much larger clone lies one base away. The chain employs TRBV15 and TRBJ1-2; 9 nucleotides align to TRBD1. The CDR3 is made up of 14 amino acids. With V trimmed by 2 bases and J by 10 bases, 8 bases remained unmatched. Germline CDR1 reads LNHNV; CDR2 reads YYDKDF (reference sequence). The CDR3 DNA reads TGTGCCACCAGCAGATCTGGGACAGGGAGTGTCTACACCTTC. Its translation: CATSRSGTGSVYTF.

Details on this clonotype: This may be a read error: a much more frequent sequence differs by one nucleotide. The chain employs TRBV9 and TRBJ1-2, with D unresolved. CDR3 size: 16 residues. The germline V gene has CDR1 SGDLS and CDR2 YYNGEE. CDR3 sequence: CASWSKYSRKTYDYTF. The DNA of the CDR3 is TGTGCCAGCTGGAGCAAGTACTCAAGAAAGACCTATGACTACACCTTC.

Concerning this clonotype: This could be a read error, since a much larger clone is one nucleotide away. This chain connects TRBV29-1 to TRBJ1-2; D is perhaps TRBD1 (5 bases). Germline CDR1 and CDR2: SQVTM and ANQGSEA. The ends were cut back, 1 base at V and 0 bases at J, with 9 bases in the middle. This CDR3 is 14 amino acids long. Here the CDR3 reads CSVEGRGANYGYTF. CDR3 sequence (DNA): TGCAGCGTTGAAGGTCGGGGGGCTAACTATGGCTACACCTTC.

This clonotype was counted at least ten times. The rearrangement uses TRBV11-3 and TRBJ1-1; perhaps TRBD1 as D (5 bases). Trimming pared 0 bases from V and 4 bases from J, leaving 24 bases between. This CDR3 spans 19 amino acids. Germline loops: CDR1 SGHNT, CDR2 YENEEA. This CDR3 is CASSLEPRAADGSPTEAFF. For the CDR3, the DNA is TGTGCCAGCAGCTTAGAACCCAGGGCGGCCGATGGGTCCCCCACTGAAGCTTTCTTT.

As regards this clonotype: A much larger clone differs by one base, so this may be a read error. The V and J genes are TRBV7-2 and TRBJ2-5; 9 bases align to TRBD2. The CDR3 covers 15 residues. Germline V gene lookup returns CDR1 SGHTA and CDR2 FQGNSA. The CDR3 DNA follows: TGTGCCGGCAGCCCCCGGCGGGAGGGACAAGAGACCCAGTACTTC. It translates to CAGSPRREGQETQYF.

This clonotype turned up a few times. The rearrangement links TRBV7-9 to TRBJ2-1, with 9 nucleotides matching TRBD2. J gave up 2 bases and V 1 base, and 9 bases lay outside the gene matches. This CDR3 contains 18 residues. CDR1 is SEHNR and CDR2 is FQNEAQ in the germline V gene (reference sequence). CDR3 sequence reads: CASSLGPRTSAPYNEQFF. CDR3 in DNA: TGTGCCAGCAGCTTAGGCCCCAGGACTAGCGCCCCCTACAATGAGCAGTTCTTC. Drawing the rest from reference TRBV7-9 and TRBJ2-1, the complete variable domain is DTGVSQNPRHKITKRGQNVTFRCDPISEHNRLYWYRQTLGQGPEFLTYFQNEAQLEKSRLLSDRFSAERPKGSFSTLEIQRTEQGDSAMYLCASSLGPRTSAPYNEQFFGPGTRLTVL.

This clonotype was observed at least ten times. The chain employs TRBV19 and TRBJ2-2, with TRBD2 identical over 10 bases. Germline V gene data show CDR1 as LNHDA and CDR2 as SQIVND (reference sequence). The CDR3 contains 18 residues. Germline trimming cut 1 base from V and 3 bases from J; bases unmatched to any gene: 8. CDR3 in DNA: TGTGCCAGTAGTATAGTCCCGGGACTAGCGAGATACACCGGGGAGCTGTTTTTT. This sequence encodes CASSIVPGLARYTGELFF.